Below are 23 T cell receptor beta chains sequenced from a single sample in a study of CD8+ T cells in alopecia areata. In each case, RNA was isolated and then reverse transcribed into cDNA as the sequencing template. Sequenced by immunoSEQ multiplex PCR; TCRdb stores in-frame clones only, minus some. The sample contains about 180,000 clones, less than 75% of which appear only once. Sample treatment: oral pan-JAK inhibitor, 5-10 mg twice daily. Sequencing was performed on CD4+ T cells sorted from blood, taken at approximately week 56, from a patient treated with tofacitinib. The source of these receptors is a human donor with alopecia areata.

The rearrangement links TRBV5-1 to TRBJ1-1; D not resolved. Trimming took off 4 bases at V and 0 bases at J, with 10 bases between the two ends. This CDR3 contains 14 residues. Germline V gene lookup returns CDR1 SGHRS and CDR2 YFSETQ. The CDR3 nucleotides read TGCGCCAGCAGCCAGGCAGCGATGAACACTGAAGCTTTCTTT. As protein: CASSQAAMNTEAFF.

The V gene is TRBV5-4, the J gene TRBJ2-1; 14 bases match TRBD2. Germline trimming cut 6 bases from V and 1 base from J; bases unmatched to any gene: 9. Germline V gene data show CDR1 as SGHNT and CDR2 as YYREEE (reference sequence). The CDR3 has 18 amino acids. The CDR3 DNA is TGTGCCAGCACCCAGACTAGCGGGGGGGCCGGGTCCTACAATGAGCAGTTCTTC. Its translation: CASTQTSGGAGSYNEQFF.

V is TRBV25-1 and J is TRBJ1-6; D unresolved. Trimming cost V 5 bases and J 7 bases, with 9 bases left between them. This CDR3 spans 13 amino acids. CDR1 MGHDK and CDR2 SYGVNS come from the germline V gene. CDR3 residues: CASSKGGNSPLHF. The CDR3 nucleotides are TGTGCCAGCAGTAAAGGCGGAAATTCACCCCTCCACTTT.

This chain links TRBV7-3 with TRBJ2-7, with TRBD2 identical over 7 bases. With V trimmed by 5 bases and J by 6 bases, 7 bases remained unmatched. Germline V gene data show CDR1 as SGHTA and CDR2 as FQGTGA. The CDR3 is 13 amino acids. CDR3 region: CASSQSGGGEQYF. In DNA form, the CDR3 reads TGTGCCAGCAGCCAAAGTGGCGGGGGCGAGCAGTACTTC.

V gene TRBV4-1 combines with J gene TRBJ2-1; D is possibly TRBD2 (6 bases). CDR3 length equals 16 residues. Germline-derived CDR1 and CDR2 are MGHRA and YSYEKL. V lost 3 bases to trimming and J lost 6 bases, with 18 bases between them. CDR3: CASSHLRLAMGNEQFF. CDR3 nucleotides: TGCGCCAGCAGCCACCTAAGGCTAGCGATGGGCAATGAGCAGTTCTTC.

The V and J genes are TRBV6-1 and TRBJ2-5; D remains ambiguous. Germline V gene data show CDR1 as MNHNS and CDR2 as SASEGT. Trimming left V 8 bases short and J 5 bases short, with 21 bases between. This CDR3 has 15 residues. The CDR3 here is CASSPLAGPGETQYF. Here the CDR3 DNA reads TGTGCCAGCTCGCCCCTTGCCGGTCCTGGGGAGACCCAGTACTTC.

V and J are TRBV4-2 and TRBJ2-7, with a tentative D call TRBD1 (5 bases). The CDR3 is made up of 18 amino acids. Germline V CDR1 and CDR2: LGHNA, YNFKEQ. The V and J ends lost 0 bases and 2 bases respectively, with 20 bases between them. The CDR3 region is CASSQDYPSGASTYEQYF. DNA of the CDR3: TGTGCCAGCAGCCAAGATTACCCGAGTGGGGCCAGTACCTACGAGCAGTACTTC.

This clone has a handful of counts. The chain combines TRBV25-1 with TRBJ2-2; D uncertain. This CDR3 is built from 13 residues. Trimming left V 0 bases short and J 4 bases short, with 3 bases between. Germline CDR1 is MGHDK and CDR2 is SYGVNS. CDR3 DNA: TGTGCCAGCAGTGAATACAGCACCGGGGAGCTGTTTTTT. Its translation is CASSEYSTGELFF.

This chain uses TRBV29-1 with TRBJ2-1, with D possibly matching TRBD2 (6 bases). V lost 6 bases, J lost 10 bases, and 25 bases lay in between. This CDR3 is built from 15 residues. Per the germline V gene, CDR1 is SQVTM and CDR2 is ANQGSEA. CDR3 coding DNA: TGCAGCGTCCCAGGACTAACCCTTGACGGTAGAGAGCAGTTCTTC. Its translation is CSVPGLTLDGREQFF.

The rearrangement uses TRBV14 and TRBJ2-3, with a weak D call TRBD2 (7 bases). This CDR3 has 16 residues. CDR1 and CDR2 from the germline V gene are SGHDN and FVKESK. V was clipped by 5 bases and J by 3 bases, with 18 bases between them. The CDR3 DNA is TGTGCCAGCAGCATCGGAACGGGGGGCCGAACAGATACGCAGTATTTT. Translation gives CASSIGTGGRTDTQYF.

The chain uses TRBV19 and TRBJ2-6; D uncertain. V was pared by 3 bases and J by 0 bases, with 12 bases between. The CDR3 length is 17 residues. Germline V gene sequence: CDR1 LNHDA, CDR2 SQIVND (reference sequence). The CDR3 reads CASSIEAGYSGANVLTF. Here the CDR3 DNA reads TGTGCCAGTAGTATCGAGGCAGGTTACTCTGGGGCCAACGTCCTGACTTTC.

The gene calls are TRBV7-9 and TRBJ2-1; D is undetermined. This CDR3 has 14 amino acids. V lost 4 bases and J lost 5, with 12 bases in between. Germline V gene lookup returns CDR1 SEHNR and CDR2 FQNEAQ (reference sequence). CDR3 DNA: TGTGCCAGCAGCTGGGCCGTGATCAACAATGAGCAGTTCTTC. Protein sequence: CASSWAVINNEQFF. Looking up the rest from reference TRBV7-9 and TRBJ2-1 gives the full variable domain: DTGVSQNPRHKITKRGQNVTFRCDPISEHNRLYWYRQTLGQGPEFLTYFQNEAQLEKSRLLSDRFSAERPKGSFSTLEIQRTEQGDSAMYLCASSWAVINNEQFFGPGTRLTVL.

The chain combines TRBV10-2 with TRBJ2-3; TRBD2 might be the D (7 bases). The CDR3 extends over 16 amino acids. Germline V gene lookup returns CDR1 WSHSY and CDR2 SAAADI. Between the trimmed V and J ends, which lost 2 bases and 1 base, there was a span of 13 bases. In DNA, the CDR3 is TGCGCCAGCAGTGAGATCCGGGGGGCCGGCACAGATACGCAGTATTTT. Protein sequence: CASSEIRGAGTDTQYF.

The V call is TRBV7-2, the J call TRBJ1-4; D not certain. Germline loops: CDR1 SGHTA, CDR2 FQGNSA. Trimming cost V 0 bases and J 5 bases, with 13 bases left between them. The CDR3 sequence is 16 residues long. CDR3 amino acids: CASSLARGSGNEKLFF. CDR3 coding DNA: TGTGCCAGCAGCTTAGCGCGGGGTTCTGGGAATGAAAAACTGTTTTTT.

This chain uses TRBV27 with TRBJ2-5; D is unresolved. V was pared by 2 bases and J by 2 bases, with 6 bases between. This CDR3 region has 13 residues. Germline CDR1 MNHEY, CDR2 SMNVEV (reference sequence). The CDR3 DNA sequence: TGTGCCAGCAGTTTAGGGGTGCAAGAGACCCAGTACTTC. Protein sequence: CASSLGVQETQYF.

The chain carries TRBV6-5 and TRBJ2-1, with D possibly matching TRBD2 (6 bases). Per the germline V gene, CDR1 is MNHEY and CDR2 is SVGAGI. The ends were cut back, 4 bases at V and 6 bases at J, with 13 bases in the middle. The CDR3 has 14 residues. The CDR3 DNA is TGTGCCAGCAGTTTCGGCGGGGTCCCCAATGAGCAGTTCTTC. Protein: CASSFGGVPNEQFF.

The chain uses TRBV5-1 and TRBJ2-5, with 10 bases that match TRBD1. Germline CDR1 reads SGHRS; CDR2 reads YFSETQ. This CDR3 contains 15 residues. Germline trimming cut 4 bases from V and 3 bases from J; bases unmatched to any gene: 6. The CDR3 loop is CASSSEGTGEETQYF. As DNA, the CDR3 is TGCGCCAGCAGCAGCGAGGGGACAGGGGAAGAGACCCAGTACTTC.

This clone was seen only a few times. V gene TRBV9 combines with J gene TRBJ2-2; D is possibly TRBD2 (6 bases). The CDR3 has 14 residues. Between the trimmed V and J ends, which lost 7 bases and 0 bases, there was a span of 10 bases. Germline CDR1 reads SGDLS; CDR2 reads YYNGEE. In DNA, the CDR3 is TGTGCCAGCGGGGGGTCCTCGAACACCGGGGAGCTGTTTTTT. Translated: CASGGSSNTGELFF.

This CDR3 is CATSRALRSGGPREAYNEQFF. DNA of the CDR3: TGTGCCACCAGCAGAGCGCTGAGGAGCGGGGGGCCTCGTGAGGCCTACAATGAGCAGTTCTTC. V usage is TRBV15 and J usage is TRBJ2-1, with 9 bases that match TRBD2. After removal of 1 base from V and 2 bases from J, the junction contained 18 bases not matched to a gene. This CDR3 has 21 amino acids. CDR1 LNHNV and CDR2 YYDKDF come from the germline V gene (reference sequence).

This clone was detected only a few times. V is TRBV5-4 and J is TRBJ2-2, with TRBD2 matching 8 bases. Per germline, CDR1 SGHNT and CDR2 YYREEE (reference sequence). The CDR3 is 15 amino acids. Unmatched junction bases numbered 10, after V lost 4 bases and J lost 8 bases. The CDR3 loop is CASSPFGGALGELFF. CDR3 coding DNA: TGTGCCAGCAGCCCCTTCGGGGGGGCCTTAGGGGAGCTGTTTTTT.

CDR3 region: CAWSPGQASNTDTQYF. CDR3 coding DNA: TGTGCCTGGAGCCCCGGCCAGGCAAGTAACACAGATACGCAGTATTTT. The chain links TRBV30 to TRBJ2-3; no clear D gene. Germline CDR1 and CDR2: GTSNPN and SVGIG (reference sequence). The CDR3 totals 16 residues. V was clipped by 3 bases and J by 2 bases, with 18 bases between them.

The chain uses TRBV6-5 and TRBJ1-1; no definite D call. The CDR3 runs 13 residues. The germline V gene has CDR1 MNHEY and CDR2 SVGAGI. V was trimmed by 3 bases and J by 4 bases, leaving 9 bases between them. The CDR3 coding sequence is TGTGCCAGCAGTTATATAGGAGGCACTGAAGCTTTCTTT. It encodes CASSYIGGTEAFF.

V gene TRBV7-8 combines with J gene TRBJ2-1; D is unresolved. The V gene's germline CDR1 is SGHVS and CDR2 FQNEAQ. This CDR3 has 14 residues. The V and J ends lost 3 bases and 4 bases respectively, with 10 bases between them. The CDR3 loop is CASSLPTSYNEQFF. The CDR3 region has the DNA TGTGCCAGCAGCTTGCCCACCTCTTACAATGAGCAGTTCTTC.